Below are 11 T cell receptor beta chains sequenced from a single sample in a study of cytomegalovirus exposure and HLA in healthy donors. Measured with immunoSEQ multiplex PCR; TCRdb has only the in-frame clones, and not every one. The sample holds 150,000 to 200,000 clones, roughly 84% seen once. The sequenced sample was PBMCs. Receptor source: a young man in good health and CMV-seropositive.

The rearrangement joins TRBV29-1 to TRBJ1-1, with D possibly being TRBD1 (5 bases). This CDR3 is built from 17 residues. The germline CDR1 and CDR2 sequences are SQVTM and ANQGSEA. V was trimmed by 8 bases and J by 4 bases, leaving 29 bases between them. The CDR3 protein is CSTSPSVGAGSFTEAFF. CDR3 coding DNA: TGCAGCACCAGTCCGTCCGTTGGCGCAGGGTCTTTCACTGAAGCTTTCTTT.

The table lists this clone with a count of one. The V and J genes are TRBV18 and TRBJ1-2; TRBD1 might be the D (5 bases). The CDR3 consists of 16 residues. CDR1 is KGHSH, CDR2 LQKENI, per germline. V was clipped by 0 bases and J by 0 bases, with 11 bases between them. The CDR3 coding sequence is TGTGCCAGCTCACCACCCCAGGGCCAAGCTAACTATGGCTACACCTTC. Protein sequence: CASSPPQGQANYGYTF.

V and J are TRBV11-2 and TRBJ2-7; TRBD2 matches 13 bases. CDR1 SGHAT and CDR2 FQNNGV come from the germline V gene. The CDR3 is 17 residues long. The V gene end was trimmed by 1 base and the J gene end by 9 bases; junction bases not matched to a gene: 12. The CDR3 sequence is CASSLGAITSGRARQYF. The CDR3 coding sequence is TGTGCCAGCAGCTTAGGCGCCATCACTAGCGGGAGGGCCCGGCAGTACTTC.

This chain's CDR3 is CASSLRGGSSYNSPLHF. CDR3 in DNA: TGTGCCAGCAGCCTTCGCGGGGGGAGCTCCTATAATTCACCCCTCCACTTT. The V and J genes are TRBV7-9 and TRBJ1-6; D may be TRBD1 (5 bases). CDR3 size: 17 residues. Trimming took off 5 bases at V and 0 bases at J, with 14 bases between the two ends. CDR1 and CDR2 (germline): SEHNR, FQNEAQ (reference sequence). Filled out from reference TRBV7-9 and TRBJ1-6, the complete variable domain reads DTGVSQNPRHKITKRGQNVTFRCDPISEHNRLYWYRQTLGQGPEFLTYFQNEAQLEKSRLLSDRFSAERPKGSFSTLEIQRTEQGDSAMYLCASSLRGGSSYNSPLHFGNGTRLTVT.

J is TRBJ2-1 and V is TRBV9, with D possibly matching TRBD1 (5 bases). Trimming cost V 1 base and J 2 bases, with 7 bases left between them. The CDR3 covers 14 residues. The V gene's germline CDR1 is SGDLS and CDR2 YYNGEE. The DNA for the CDR3 is TGTGCCAGCAGCGTATCAGGGACCTACAATGAGCAGTTCTTC. Protein: CASSVSGTYNEQFF. Supplemented by reference TRBV9 and TRBJ2-1, the full variable domain reads DSGVTQTPKHLITATGQRVTLRCSPRSGDLSVYWYQQSLDQGLQFLIQYYNGEERAKGNILERFSAQQFPDLHSELNLSSLELGDSALYFCASSVSGTYNEQFFGPGTRLTVL.

The V gene is TRBV7-3, the J gene TRBJ2-1; 8 bases align to TRBD2. Trimming took 6 bases from V and 0 from J; bases not matched to a gene: 7. The germline V gene encodes CDR1 SGHTA and CDR2 FQGTGA. The CDR3 runs to 16 residues. The DNA for the CDR3 is TGTGCCAGCAGTCGGACTAGCCCTGGCTCCTACAATGAGCAGTTCTTC. Its translation is CASSRTSPGSYNEQFF.

This rearrangement joins TRBV11-2 to TRBJ2-2; TRBD2 matches at 9 bases. Germline V gene sequence: CDR1 SGHAT, CDR2 FQNNGV. The V segment lost 3 bases and the J segment 4 bases; nucleotides outside the gene matches: 6. CDR3 length equals 16 residues. CDR3 DNA sequence: TGTGCCAGCAGCTTGTCCTTAGCGGGAGTCACCGGGGAGCTGTTTTTT. Its translation: CASSLSLAGVTGELFF. The full variable domain, completed using reference TRBV11-2 and TRBJ2-2, is EAGVAQSPRYKIIEKRQSVAFWCNPISGHATLYWYQQILGQGPKLLIQFQNNGVVDDSQLPKDRFSAERLKGVDSTLKIQPAKLEDSAVYLCASSLSLAGVTGELFFGEGSRLTVL.

The chain uses TRBV7-2 and TRBJ2-1; 7 bases are a match to TRBD2. The CDR3 is made up of 14 amino acids. With V trimmed by 4 bases and J by 5 bases, 5 bases remained unmatched. Germline V lookup: CDR1 SGHTA, CDR2 FQGNSA. DNA of the CDR3: TGTGCCAGCAGCTCGAGCGGGGCTGACAATGAGCAGTTCTTC. It is translated as CASSSSGADNEQFF. Based on the CDR3 plus reference TRBV7-2 and TRBJ2-1, the full variable domain is GAGVSQSPSNKVTEKGKDVELRCDPISGHTALYWYRQSLGQGLEFLIYFQGNSAPDKSGLPSDRFSAERTGGSVSTLTIQRTQQEDSAVYLCASSSSGADNEQFFGPGTRLTVL.

CDR3 nucleotides: TGTGCCAGCAGTACACTAGCGGGCCGCACAGATACGCAGTATTTT. This gives the protein CASSTLAGRTDTQYF. This chain connects TRBV7-3 to TRBJ2-3, with 9 positions matching TRBD2. The CDR3 consists of 15 residues. The V gene end was trimmed by 6 bases and the J gene end by 1 base; junction bases not matched to a gene: 5. Germline CDR1 is SGHTA and CDR2 is FQGTGA.

The chain couples TRBV27 to TRBJ2-2, with 9 positions matching TRBD1. V trimming: 5 bases; J trimming: 6 bases; junction bases outside the gene matches: 19. The CDR3 is made up of 19 amino acids. Germline CDR1 and CDR2: MNHEY and SMNVEV (reference sequence). CDR3: CASSRHGTGLKGGPGELFF. CDR3 coding DNA: TGTGCCAGCAGTCGTCACGGGACAGGGCTAAAGGGAGGCCCCGGGGAGCTGTTTTTT.

The rearrangement uses TRBV11-2 and TRBJ2-4; 8 nucleotides match TRBD1. J was trimmed by 6 bases and V by 5 bases; bases with no gene match: 6. Germline values: CDR1 SGHAT, CDR2 FQNNGV. There are 14 residues in the CDR3. The CDR3 bases are TGTGCCAGCAGCCTACAGGGGGTTTCAAACATTCAGTACTTC. Its protein is CASSLQGVSNIQYF. The full variable domain, completed using reference TRBV11-2 and TRBJ2-4, is EAGVAQSPRYKIIEKRQSVAFWCNPISGHATLYWYQQILGQGPKLLIQFQNNGVVDDSQLPKDRFSAERLKGVDSTLKIQPAKLEDSAVYLCASSLQGVSNIQYFGAGTRLSVL.